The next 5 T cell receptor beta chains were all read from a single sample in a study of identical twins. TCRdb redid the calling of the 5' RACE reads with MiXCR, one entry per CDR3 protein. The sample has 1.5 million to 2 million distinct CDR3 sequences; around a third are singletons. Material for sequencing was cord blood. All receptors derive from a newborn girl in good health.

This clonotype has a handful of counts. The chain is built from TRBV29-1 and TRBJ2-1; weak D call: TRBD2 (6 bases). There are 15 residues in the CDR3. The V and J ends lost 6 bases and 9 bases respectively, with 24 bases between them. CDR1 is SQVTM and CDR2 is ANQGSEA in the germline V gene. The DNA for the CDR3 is TGCAGCGTCGCCAAAATTACTAGGGCGGAGGGTGAGCAGTTCTTC. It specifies CSVAKITRAEGEQFF.

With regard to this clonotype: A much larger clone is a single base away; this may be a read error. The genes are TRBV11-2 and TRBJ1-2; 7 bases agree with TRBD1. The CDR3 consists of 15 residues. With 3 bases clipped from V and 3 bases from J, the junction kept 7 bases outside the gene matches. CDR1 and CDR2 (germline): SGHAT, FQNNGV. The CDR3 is CASSFRVQGHYGYTF. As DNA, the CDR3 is TGTGCCAGCAGCTTCCGCGTACAGGGGCACTATGGCTACACCTTC.

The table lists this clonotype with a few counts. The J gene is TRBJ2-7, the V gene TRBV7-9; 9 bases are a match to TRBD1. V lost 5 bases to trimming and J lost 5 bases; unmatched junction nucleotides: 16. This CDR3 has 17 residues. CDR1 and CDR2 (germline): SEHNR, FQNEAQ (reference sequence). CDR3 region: CASSNWSRDRVMNEQYF. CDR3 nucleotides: TGTGCCAGCAGCAATTGGTCCCGGGACAGGGTAATGAACGAGCAGTACTTC.

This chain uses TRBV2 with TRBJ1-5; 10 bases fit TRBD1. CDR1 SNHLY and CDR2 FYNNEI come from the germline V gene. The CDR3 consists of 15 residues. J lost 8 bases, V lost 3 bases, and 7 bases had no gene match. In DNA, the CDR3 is TGTGCCAGCAGTGACCCCGGACAGGGGGGGAAGCCCCAGCATTTT. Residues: CASSDPGQGGKPQHF.

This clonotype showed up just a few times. The chain's CDR3 is CSANRGSNYGYTF. In DNA, the CDR3 is TGCAGTGCTAACAGGGGCTCTAACTATGGCTACACCTTC. The V call is TRBV20-1, the J call TRBJ1-2; 7 nucleotides line up with TRBD1. The trim removed 4 bases at V and 0 bases at J, leaving 2 bases unmatched. Germline values: CDR1 DFQATT, CDR2 SNEGSKA (reference sequence). The CDR3 consists of 13 residues.